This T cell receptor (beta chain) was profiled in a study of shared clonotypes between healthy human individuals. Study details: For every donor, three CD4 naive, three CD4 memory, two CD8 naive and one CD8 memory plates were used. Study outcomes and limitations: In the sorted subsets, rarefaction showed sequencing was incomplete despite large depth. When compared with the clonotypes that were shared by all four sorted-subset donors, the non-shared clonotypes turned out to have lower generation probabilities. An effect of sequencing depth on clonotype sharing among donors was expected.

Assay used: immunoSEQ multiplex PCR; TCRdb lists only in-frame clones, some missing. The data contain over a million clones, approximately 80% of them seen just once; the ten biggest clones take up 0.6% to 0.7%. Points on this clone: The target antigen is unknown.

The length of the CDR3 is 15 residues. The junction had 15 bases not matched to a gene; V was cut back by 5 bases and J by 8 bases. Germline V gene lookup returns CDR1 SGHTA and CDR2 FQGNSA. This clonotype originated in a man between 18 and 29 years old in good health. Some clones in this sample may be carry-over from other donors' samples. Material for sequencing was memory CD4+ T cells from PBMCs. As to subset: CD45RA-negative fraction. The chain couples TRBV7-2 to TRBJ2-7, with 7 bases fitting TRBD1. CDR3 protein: CASSQRQGEPGQQYF. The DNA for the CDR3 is TGTGCCAGCAGCCAACGACAGGGTGAGCCGGGTCAGCAGTACTTC.